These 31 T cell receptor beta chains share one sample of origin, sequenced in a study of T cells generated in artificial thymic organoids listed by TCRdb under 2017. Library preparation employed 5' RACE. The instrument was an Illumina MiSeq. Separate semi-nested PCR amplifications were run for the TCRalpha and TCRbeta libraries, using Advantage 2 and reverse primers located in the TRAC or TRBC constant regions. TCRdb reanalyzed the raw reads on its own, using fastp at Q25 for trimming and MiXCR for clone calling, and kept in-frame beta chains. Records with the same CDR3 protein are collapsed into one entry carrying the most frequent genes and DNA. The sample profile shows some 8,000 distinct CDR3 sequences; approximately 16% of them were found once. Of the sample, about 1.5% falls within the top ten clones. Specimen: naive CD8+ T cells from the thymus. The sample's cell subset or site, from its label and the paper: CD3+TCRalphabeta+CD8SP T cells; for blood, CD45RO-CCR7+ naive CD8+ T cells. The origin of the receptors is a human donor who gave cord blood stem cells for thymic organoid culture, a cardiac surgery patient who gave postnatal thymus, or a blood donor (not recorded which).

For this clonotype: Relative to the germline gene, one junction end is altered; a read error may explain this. The CDR3 loop is CASSVPGTGYYGQYF. CDR3 nucleotides: TGTGCCAGCAGCGTACCCGGGACAGGGTACTACGGGCAGTACTTC. The V gene is TRBV11-2, the J gene TRBJ2-7; 9 bases match TRBD1. CDR1 and CDR2 from the germline V gene are SGHAT and FQNNGV. This CDR3 has 15 residues.

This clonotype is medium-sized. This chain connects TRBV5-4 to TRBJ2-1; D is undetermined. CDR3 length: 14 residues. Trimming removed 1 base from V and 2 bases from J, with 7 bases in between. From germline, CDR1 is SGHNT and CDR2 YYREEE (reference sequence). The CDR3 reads CASSLIHPYNEQFF. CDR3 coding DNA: TGTGCCAGCAGCTTGATTCACCCCTACAATGAGCAGTTCTTC.

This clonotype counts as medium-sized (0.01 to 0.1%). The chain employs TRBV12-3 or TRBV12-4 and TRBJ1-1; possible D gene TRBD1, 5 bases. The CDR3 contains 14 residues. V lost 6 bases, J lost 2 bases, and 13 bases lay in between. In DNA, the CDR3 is TGTGCCAGCAGACACCGGGACTTTAACACTGAAGCTTTCTTT. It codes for CASRHRDFNTEAFF.

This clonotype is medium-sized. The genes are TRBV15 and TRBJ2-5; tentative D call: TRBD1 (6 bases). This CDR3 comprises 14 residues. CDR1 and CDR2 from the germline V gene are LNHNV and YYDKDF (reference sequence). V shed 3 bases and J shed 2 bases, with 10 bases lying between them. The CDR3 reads CATSRQTGQETQYF. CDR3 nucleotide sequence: TGTGCCACCAGCAGGCAGACAGGACAAGAGACCCAGTACTTC.

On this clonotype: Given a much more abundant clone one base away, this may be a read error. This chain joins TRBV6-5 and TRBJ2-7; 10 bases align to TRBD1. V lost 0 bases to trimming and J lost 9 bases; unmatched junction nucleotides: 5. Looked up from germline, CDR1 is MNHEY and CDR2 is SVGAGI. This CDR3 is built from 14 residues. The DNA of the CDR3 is TGTGCCAGCAGTTACTCGGGGACAGGGGACGGGCAGTACTTC. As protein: CASSYSGTGDGQYF.

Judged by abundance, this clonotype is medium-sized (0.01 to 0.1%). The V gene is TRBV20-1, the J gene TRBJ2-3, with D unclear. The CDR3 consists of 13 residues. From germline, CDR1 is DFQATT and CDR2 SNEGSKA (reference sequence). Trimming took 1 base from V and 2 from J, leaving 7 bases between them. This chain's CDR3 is CSARGSNTDTQYF. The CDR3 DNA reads TGCAGTGCTAGAGGCTCCAACACAGATACGCAGTATTTT.

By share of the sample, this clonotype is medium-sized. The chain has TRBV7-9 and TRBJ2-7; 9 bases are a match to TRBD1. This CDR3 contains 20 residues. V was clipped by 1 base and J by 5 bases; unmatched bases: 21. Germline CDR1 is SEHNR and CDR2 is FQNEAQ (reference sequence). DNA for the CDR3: TGTGCCAGCAGCTTAGGCCCCCAGCCTCGCGCGGGACAGGGTCGGCACGAGCAGTACTTC. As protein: CASSLGPQPRAGQGRHEQYF.

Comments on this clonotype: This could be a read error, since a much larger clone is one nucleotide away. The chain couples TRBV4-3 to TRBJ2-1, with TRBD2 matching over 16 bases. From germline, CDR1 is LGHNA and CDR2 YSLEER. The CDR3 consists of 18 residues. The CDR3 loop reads CASSQDRGLAGGGNELFF. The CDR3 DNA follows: TGCGCCAGCAGCCAAGATAGGGGACTAGCGGGAGGGGGCAATGAGCTGTTCTTC.

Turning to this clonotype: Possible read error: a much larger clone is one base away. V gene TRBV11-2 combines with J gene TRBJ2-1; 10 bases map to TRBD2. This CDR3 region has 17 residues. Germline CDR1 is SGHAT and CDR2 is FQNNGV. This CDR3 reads CASSLFTSGAAYNELFF. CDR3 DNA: TGTGCCAGCAGCTTATTCACTAGCGGGGCGGCCTACAATGAGCTGTTCTTC.

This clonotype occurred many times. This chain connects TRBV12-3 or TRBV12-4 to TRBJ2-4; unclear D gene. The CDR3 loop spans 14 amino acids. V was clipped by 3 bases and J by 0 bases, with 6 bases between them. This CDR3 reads CASSFMIAKNIQYF. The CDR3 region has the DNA TGTGCCAGCAGTTTTATGATAGCCAAAAACATTCAGTACTTC.

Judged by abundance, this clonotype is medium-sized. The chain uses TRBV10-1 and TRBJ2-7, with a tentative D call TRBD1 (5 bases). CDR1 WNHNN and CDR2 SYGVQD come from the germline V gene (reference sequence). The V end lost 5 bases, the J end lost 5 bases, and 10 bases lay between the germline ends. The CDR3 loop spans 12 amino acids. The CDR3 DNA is TGCGCCAGCAGTCCAGGGAACCACGAGCAGTACTTC. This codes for CASSPGNHEQYF.

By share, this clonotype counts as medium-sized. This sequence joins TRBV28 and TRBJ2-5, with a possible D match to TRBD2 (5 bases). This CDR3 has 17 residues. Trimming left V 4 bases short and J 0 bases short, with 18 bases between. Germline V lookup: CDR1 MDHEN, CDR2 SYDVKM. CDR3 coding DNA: TGTGCCAGCAGTTCCGGTCGATGGGAGACATACCAAGAGACCCAGTACTTC. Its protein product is CASSSGRWETYQETQYF.

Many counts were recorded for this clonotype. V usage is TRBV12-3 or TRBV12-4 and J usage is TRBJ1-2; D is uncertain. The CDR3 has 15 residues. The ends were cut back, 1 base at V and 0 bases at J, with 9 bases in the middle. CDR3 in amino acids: CASSLGPAANYGYTF. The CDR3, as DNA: TGTGCCAGCAGTTTAGGGCCCGCAGCTAACTATGGCTACACCTTC.

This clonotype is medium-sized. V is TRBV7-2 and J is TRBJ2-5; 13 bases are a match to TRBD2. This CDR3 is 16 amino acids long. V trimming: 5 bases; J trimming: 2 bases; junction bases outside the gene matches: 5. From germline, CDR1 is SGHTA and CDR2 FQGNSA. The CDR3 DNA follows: TGTGCCAGCAGCCACCGACTAGCGGGGGGACAAGAGACCCAGTACTTC. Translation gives CASSHRLAGGQETQYF.

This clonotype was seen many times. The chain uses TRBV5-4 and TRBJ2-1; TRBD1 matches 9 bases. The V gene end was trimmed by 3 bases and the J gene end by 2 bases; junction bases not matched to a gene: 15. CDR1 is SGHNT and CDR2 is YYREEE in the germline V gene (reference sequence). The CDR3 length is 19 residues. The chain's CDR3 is CASSSPGQGGRLAYNEQFF. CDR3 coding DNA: TGTGCCAGCAGCTCGCCGGGACAGGGAGGGAGATTGGCCTACAATGAGCAGTTCTTC. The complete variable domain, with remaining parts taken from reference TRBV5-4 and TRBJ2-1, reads ETGVTQSPTHLIKTRGQQVTLRCSSQSGHNTVSWYQQALGQGPQFIFQYYREEENGRGNFPPRFSGLQFPNYSSELNVNALELDDSALYLCASSSPGQGGRLAYNEQFFGPGTRLTVL.

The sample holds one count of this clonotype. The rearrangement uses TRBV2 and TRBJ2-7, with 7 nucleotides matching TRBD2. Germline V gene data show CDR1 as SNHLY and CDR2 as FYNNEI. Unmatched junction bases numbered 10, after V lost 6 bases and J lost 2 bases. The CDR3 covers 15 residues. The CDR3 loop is CASREGELATYEQYV. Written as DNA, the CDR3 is TGTGCCAGCAGGGAGGGAGAACTAGCGACCTACGAGCAGTACGTC.

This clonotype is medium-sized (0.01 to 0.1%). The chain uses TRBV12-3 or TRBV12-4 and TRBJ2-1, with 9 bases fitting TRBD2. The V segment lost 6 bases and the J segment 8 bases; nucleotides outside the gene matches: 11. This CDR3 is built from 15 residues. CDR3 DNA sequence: TGTGCCAGCAGCCCTTGGGCTAGCGGGGATTATGAGCAGTTCTTC. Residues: CASSPWASGDYEQFF.

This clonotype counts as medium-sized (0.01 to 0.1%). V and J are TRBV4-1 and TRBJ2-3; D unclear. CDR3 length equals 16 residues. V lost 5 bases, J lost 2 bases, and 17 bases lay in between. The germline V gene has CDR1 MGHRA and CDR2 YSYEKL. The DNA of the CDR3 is TGCGCCAGCAGCAATCCATTAGGTAGTTACACAGATACGCAGTATTTT. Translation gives CASSNPLGSYTDTQYF.

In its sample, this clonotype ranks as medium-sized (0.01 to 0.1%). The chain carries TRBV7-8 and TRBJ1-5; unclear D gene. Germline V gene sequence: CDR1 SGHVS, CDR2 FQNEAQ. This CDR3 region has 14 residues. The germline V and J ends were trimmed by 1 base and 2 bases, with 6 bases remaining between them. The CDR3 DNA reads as TGTGCCAGCAGCTTAGAAACAGGCAATCAGCCCCAGCATTTT. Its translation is CASSLETGNQPQHF.

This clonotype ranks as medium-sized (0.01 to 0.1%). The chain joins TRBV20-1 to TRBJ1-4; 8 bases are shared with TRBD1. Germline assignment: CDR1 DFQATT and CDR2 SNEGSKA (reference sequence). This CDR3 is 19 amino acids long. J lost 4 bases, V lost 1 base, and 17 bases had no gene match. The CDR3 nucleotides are TGCAGTGCTAGAGCGGTCGGACAGGGACCGTTGCATTTTAATGAAAAACTGTTTTTT. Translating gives CSARAVGQGPLHFNEKLFF.

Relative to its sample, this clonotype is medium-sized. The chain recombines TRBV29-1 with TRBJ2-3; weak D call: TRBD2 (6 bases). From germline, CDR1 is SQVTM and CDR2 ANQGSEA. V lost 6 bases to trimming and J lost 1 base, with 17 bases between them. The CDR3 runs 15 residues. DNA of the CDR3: TGCAGCGTCCCGGCGGGACGGTGGGGCACAGATACGCAGTATTTT. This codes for CSVPAGRWGTDTQYF.

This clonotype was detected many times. DNA for the CDR3: TGTGCCAGCAGTTTCGGGACAGCCGGACTGTTCTTC. Its protein product is CASSFGTAGLFF. V usage is TRBV27 and J usage is TRBJ2-1, with TRBD1 identical over 7 bases. The V segment lost 3 bases and the J segment 15 bases; nucleotides outside the gene matches: 8. The CDR3 has 12 residues. Germline assignment: CDR1 MNHEY and CDR2 SMNVEV (reference sequence).

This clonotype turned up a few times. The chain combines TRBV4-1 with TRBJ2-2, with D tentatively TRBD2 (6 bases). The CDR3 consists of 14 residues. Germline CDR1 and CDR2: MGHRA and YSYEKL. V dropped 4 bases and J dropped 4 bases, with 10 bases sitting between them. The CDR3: CASSLGLVTGELFF. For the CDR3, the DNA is TGCGCCAGCAGCCTGGGACTTGTCACCGGGGAGCTGTTTTTT.

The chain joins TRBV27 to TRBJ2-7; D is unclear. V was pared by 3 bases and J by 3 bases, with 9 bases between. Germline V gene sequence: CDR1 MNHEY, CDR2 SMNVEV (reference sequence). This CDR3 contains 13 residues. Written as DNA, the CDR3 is TGTGCCAGCAGTTTCGTACGGAGCTACGAGCAGTACTTC. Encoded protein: CASSFVRSYEQYF.

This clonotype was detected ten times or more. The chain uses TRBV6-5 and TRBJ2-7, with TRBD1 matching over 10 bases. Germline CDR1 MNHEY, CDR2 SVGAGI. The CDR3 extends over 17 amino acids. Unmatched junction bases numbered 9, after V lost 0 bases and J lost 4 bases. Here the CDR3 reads CASSYSVGTGVGYEQYF. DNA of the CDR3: TGTGCCAGCAGTTACTCGGTCGGGACAGGGGTCGGGTACGAGCAGTACTTC.

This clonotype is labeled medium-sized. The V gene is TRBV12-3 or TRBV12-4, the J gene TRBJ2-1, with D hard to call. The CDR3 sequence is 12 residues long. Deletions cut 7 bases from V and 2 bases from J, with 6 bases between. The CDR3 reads CASTLPYNEQFF. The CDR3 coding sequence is TGTGCCAGCACACTCCCCTACAATGAGCAGTTCTTC.

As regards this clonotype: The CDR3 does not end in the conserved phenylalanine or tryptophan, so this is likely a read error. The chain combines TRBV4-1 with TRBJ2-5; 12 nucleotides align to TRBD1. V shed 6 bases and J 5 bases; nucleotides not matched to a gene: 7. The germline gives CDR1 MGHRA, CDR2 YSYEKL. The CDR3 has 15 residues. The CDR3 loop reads CASSLGTGGKETQYL. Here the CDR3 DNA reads TGCGCCAGCAGTCTCGGGACAGGGGGCAAGGAGACCCAGTACCTC.

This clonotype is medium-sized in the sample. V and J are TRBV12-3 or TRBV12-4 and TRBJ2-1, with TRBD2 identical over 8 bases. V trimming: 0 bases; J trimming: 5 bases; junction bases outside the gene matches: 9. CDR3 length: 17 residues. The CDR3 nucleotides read TGTGCCAGCAGTTTAGCGCTCCGGGGGGGGCCCCACAATGAGCAGTTCTTC. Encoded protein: CASSLALRGGPHNEQFF.

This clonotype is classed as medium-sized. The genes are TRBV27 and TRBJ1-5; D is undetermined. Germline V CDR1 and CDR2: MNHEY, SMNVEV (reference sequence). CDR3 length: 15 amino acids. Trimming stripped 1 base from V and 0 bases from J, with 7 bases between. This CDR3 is CASSLFSYSNQPQHF. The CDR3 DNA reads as TGTGCCAGCAGTTTATTCTCATATAGCAATCAGCCCCAGCATTTT.

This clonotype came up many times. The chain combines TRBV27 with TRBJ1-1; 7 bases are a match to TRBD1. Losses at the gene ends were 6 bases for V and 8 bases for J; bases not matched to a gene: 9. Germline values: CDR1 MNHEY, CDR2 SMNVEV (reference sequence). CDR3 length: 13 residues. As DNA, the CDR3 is TGTGCCAGCAGGGGGACAGCCTATAACGAAGCTTTCTTT. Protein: CASRGTAYNEAFF.

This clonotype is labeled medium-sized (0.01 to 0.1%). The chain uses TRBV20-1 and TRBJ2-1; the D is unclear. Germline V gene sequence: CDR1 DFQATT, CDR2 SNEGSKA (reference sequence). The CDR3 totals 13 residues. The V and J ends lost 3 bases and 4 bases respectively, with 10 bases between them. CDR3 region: CSARDPLYNEQFF. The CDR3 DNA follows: TGCAGTGCTAGGGACCCCCTATACAATGAGCAGTTCTTC.